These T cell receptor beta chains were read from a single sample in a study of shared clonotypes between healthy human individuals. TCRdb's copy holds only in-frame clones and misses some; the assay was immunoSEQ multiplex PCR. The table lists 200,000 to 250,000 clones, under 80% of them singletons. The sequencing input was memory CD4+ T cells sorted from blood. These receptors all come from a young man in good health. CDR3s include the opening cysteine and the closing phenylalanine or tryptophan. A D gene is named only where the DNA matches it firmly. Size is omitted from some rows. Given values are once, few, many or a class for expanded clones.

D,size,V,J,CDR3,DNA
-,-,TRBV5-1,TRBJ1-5,CASSLEVDQPQHF,TGCGCCAGCAGCTTGGAAGTCGATCAGCCCCAGCATTTT
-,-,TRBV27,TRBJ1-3,CASSFKTPKGSGNTIYF,TGTGCCAGCAGTTTCAAGACGCCTAAAGGATCTGGAAACACCATATATTTT
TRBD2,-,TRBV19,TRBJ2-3,CASSIGASGNTDTQYF,TGTGCCAGTAGTATAGGGGCTAGCGGAAACACAGATACGCAGTATTTT
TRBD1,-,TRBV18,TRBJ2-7,CASSPGTGLHEQYF,TGTGCCAGCTCACCCGGGACAGGGCTACACGAGCAGTACTTC
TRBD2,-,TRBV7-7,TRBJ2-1,CASSETSGSNEQFF,TGTGCCAGCAGCGAGACTAGCGGGAGTAATGAGCAGTTCTTC
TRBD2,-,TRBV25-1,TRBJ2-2,CASSERTSGRSGTGELFF,TGTGCCAGCAGTGAACGGACTAGCGGGAGAAGTGGAACCGGGGAGCTGTTTTTT
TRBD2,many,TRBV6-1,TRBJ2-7,CASSGTSGRHEQYF,TGTGCCAGCAGTGGGACTAGCGGGAGGCACGAGCAGTACTTC
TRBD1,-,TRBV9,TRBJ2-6,CASSRQGDYSGANVLTF,TGTGCCAGCAGTCGACAGGGGGACTACTCTGGGGCCAACGTCCTGACTTTC
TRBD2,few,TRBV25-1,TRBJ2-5,CASSETSGRALGETQYF,TGTGCCAGCAGTGAAACTAGCGGGAGGGCCCTCGGAGAGACCCAGTACTTC
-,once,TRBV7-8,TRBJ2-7,CASSPDPAVIDEQYF,TGTGCCAGCAGCCCCGACCCAGCGGTGATCGACGAGCAGTACTTC
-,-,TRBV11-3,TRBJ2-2,CASSGARTGELFF,TGTGCCAGTTCAGGGGCCCGCACCGGGGAGCTGTTTTTT
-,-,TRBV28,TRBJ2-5,CASSYYQNKETQYF,TGTGCCAGCAGTTATTACCAAAATAAAGAGACCCAGTACTTC
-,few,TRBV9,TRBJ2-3,CASSVDGSSTDTQYF,TGTGCCAGCAGCGTAGATGGCAGTAGCACAGATACGCAGTATTTT
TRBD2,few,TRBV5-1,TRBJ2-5,CASSSSGTSQETQYF,TGCGCCAGCAGTTCTAGCGGAACATCCCAAGAGACCCAGTACTTC
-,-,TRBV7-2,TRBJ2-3,CASSLMRIDTQYF,TGTGCCAGCAGCTTAATGAGAATAGATACGCAGTATTTT
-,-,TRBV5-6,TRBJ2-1,CASSLRGGSYNEQFF,TGTGCCAGCAGCTTACGGGGAGGATCCTACAATGAGCAGTTCTTC
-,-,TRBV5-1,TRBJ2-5,CASSSGGGSSNQETQYF,TGCGCCAGCAGCTCGGGCGGTGGGTCCTCCAACCAAGAGACCCAGTACTTC
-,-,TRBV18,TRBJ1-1,CASSRTSESTEAFF,TGTGCCAGCTCACGTACCTCAGAGTCCACTGAAGCTTTCTTT
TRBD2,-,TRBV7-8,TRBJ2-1,CASSPARLAGVRSYNEQFF,TGTGCCAGCAGCCCTGCGCGGCTAGCGGGAGTAAGATCCTACAATGAGCAGTTCTTC
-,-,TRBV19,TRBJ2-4,CASSPNPRRTMTKNIQYF,TGTGCCAGTAGTCCCAATCCCAGACGGACGATGACCAAAAACATTCAGTACTTC
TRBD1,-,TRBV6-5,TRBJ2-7,CASSYSSQGAREQYF,TGTGCCAGCAGTTACTCCTCCCAGGGGGCCCGAGAACAGTACTTC
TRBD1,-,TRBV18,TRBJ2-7,CASSPPGTGLTYEQYF,TGTGCCAGCTCACCACCCGGGACAGGGCTCACCTACGAGCAGTACTTC
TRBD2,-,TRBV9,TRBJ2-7,CASSVTGTSGTYEQYF,TGTGCCAGCAGCGTTACTGGGACTAGCGGGACCTACGAGCAGTACTTC
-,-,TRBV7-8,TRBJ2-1,CASTLLVGDYNEQFF,TGTGCCAGCACGCTACTAGTTGGGGACTACAATGAGCAGTTCTTC
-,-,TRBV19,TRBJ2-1,CASSINGDNEQFF,TGTGCCAGTAGTATTAACGGGGACAATGAGCAGTTCTTC
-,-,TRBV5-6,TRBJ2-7,CASSWGVSSYEQYF,TGTGCCAGCAGCTGGGGAGTTTCCTCCTACGAGCAGTACTTC
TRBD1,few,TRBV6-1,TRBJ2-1,CASSRDRGSGNEQFF,TGTGCCAGCAGCAGGGACAGGGGATCCGGCAATGAGCAGTTCTTC
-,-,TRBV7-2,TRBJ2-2,CASSLVGELFF,TGTGCCAGCAGCTTAGTCGGGGAGCTGTTTTTT
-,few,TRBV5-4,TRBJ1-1,CASSLSQSNTEAFF,TGTGCCAGCAGCTTGTCGCAGTCGAACACTGAAGCTTTCTTT
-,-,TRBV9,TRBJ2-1,CASSVKQGSYNEQFF,TGTGCCAGCAGCGTAAAACAGGGTTCGTACAATGAGCAGTTCTTC
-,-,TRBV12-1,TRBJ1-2,CASSLHPVDYGYTF,TGTGCCAGCAGCTTGCACCCCGTGGACTATGGCTACACCTTC
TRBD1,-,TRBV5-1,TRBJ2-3,CASRATGGLDTQYF,TGCGCCAGCAGGGCCACAGGGGGCTTAGATACGCAGTATTTT
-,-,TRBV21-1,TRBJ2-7,CARGQGSYEQYF,TGTGCCAGGGGACAGGGCTCCTACGAGCAGTACTTC
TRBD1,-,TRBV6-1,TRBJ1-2,CASSFGTAYGYTF,TGTGCCAGCAGCTTTGGGACAGCCTATGGCTACACCTTC
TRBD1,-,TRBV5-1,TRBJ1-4,CASSAAGTGSEKLFF,TGCGCCAGCAGCGCCGCCGGGACAGGGAGTGAAAAACTGTTTTTT
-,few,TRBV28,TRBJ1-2,CASSLSGDYGYTF,TGTGCCAGCAGTTTGTCAGGGGACTATGGCTACACCTTC
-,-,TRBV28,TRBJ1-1,CASSPATYTEAFF,TGTGCCAGCAGTCCCGCGACTTACACTGAAGCTTTCTTT
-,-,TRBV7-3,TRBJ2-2,CASSPPSEELFF,TGTGCCAGCAGCCCACCGTCTGAGGAGCTGTTTTTT
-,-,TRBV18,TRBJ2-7,CASSPNAGALHSYEQYF,TGTGCCAGCTCACCAAATGCGGGGGCCCTGCACTCCTACGAGCAGTACTTC
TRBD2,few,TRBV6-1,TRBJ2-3,CASSEAALAGADTQYF,TGTGCCAGCAGTGAAGCGGCGCTAGCGGGAGCAGATACGCAGTATTTT
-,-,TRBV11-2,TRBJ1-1,CASSLRENTEAFF,TGTGCCAGCAGCTTAAGAGAGAACACTGAAGCTTTCTTT
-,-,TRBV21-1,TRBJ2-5,CASRRGPQGGETQYF,TGTGCCAGCAGACGCGGTCCCCAGGGAGGAGAGACCCAGTACTTC
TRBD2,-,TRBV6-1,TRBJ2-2,CASTRSGSGTGELFF,TGTGCCAGCACCAGGAGCGGGAGTGGAACCGGGGAGCTGTTTTTT
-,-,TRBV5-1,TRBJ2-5,CASSPQGGGEETQYF,TGCGCCAGCAGCCCCCAGGGCGGGGGCGAAGAGACCCAGTACTTC
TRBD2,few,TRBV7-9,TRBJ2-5,CASSVRAGVIRETQYF,TGTGCCAGCAGCGTTAGGGCGGGAGTAATTAGGGAGACCCAGTACTTC
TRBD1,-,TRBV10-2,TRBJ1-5,CASVDRVNQPQHF,TGCGCCAGCGTTGACAGGGTCAATCAGCCCCAGCATTTT
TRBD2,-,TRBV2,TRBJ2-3,CATATGREADTQYF,TGTGCCACCGCCACGGGGCGGGAGGCAGATACGCAGTATTTT
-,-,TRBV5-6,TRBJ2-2,CASRPGELTGELFF,TGTGCCAGCCGCCCGGGAGAGCTCACCGGGGAGCTGTTTTTT
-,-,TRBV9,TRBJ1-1,CASSVDRSGHPNTEAFF,TGTGCCAGCAGCGTAGACAGGAGTGGCCACCCGAACACTGAAGCTTTCTTT
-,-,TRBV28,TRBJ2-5,CASSSGGRQETQYF,TGTGCCAGCAGTTCCGGGGGGCGTCAAGAGACCCAGTACTTC
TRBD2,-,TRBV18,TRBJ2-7,CASSLAMRESYEQYF,TGTGCCAGCTCACTTGCTATGCGGGAGAGCTACGAGCAGTACTTC
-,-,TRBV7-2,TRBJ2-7,CASSLGFETYPYEQYF,TGTGCCAGCAGCTTAGGTTTTGAGACATACCCCTACGAGCAGTACTTC
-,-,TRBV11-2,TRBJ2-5,CASSLEFGETQYF,TGTGCCAGCAGCTTAGAGTTTGGAGAGACCCAGTACTTC
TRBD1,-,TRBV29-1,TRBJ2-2,CSVEASKTGLAGELFF,TGCAGCGTTGAAGCTTCCAAGACAGGGTTGGCCGGGGAGCTGTTTTTT
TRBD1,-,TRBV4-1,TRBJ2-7,CASSPPLSQGNEQYF,TGCGCCAGCAGCCCACCGCTCTCACAGGGGAACGAGCAGTACTTC